This TCR beta chain is drawn from a study of T-cell memory formation after mild COVID-19 listed by TCRdb under 2021. Background on the whole study: TCR sequence clusters from the two donors were found to be largely donor specific. Longitudinal TCRalpha and TCRbeta repertoire sequencing tracked T-cell clones expanding and contracting after mild COVID-19 in a couple of donors. Two young, previously healthy adult volunteers, one female and one male, were included in the cohort.

Sequencing was performed on an Illumina NovaSeq 6000. TCRalpha and TCRbeta cDNA libraries were constructed by 5'RACE with constant-segment primers, with sample barcodes and unique molecular identifiers being introduced. Trizol reagent was used to extract RNA from every sample. The libraries were amplified in two PCR steps, and the second step added a second sample barcode and Illumina TruSeq adapters. Sequencing of libraries was performed on an Illumina NovaSeq with 2 x 150 bp paired-end reads. The study's processing was this. With migec v1.2.7, reads were demultiplexed and then collapsed into UMI-guided consensus sequences. Using mixcr v2.1.11, UMI consensuses were aligned to TRA and TRB V and J templates and then assembled into clonotypes. Expanded or contracted clonotypes were those called significant by both edgeR and NoisET, with noise models trained on biological replicates. For edgeR calls, the thresholds were a false discovery rate-adjusted p below 0.01 and a log2 fold-change of 1. As an exploratory analysis of dynamics, PCA with hierarchical clustering was applied to max-normalized trajectories of the 1000 most abundant clonotypes. The CD4 or CD8 phenotype of responding clones was assigned using the separately sequenced CD4+ and CD8+ repertoires. TCRdb took the public reads, trimmed them with fastp at Q25, ran MiXCR for clone calling and kept in-frame beta chains. Here each entry gathers all rows of one CDR3 protein and keeps the most common genes and DNA. The V and J calls and clone size come from TCRdb's table, not from the authors' own analysis. This sample is represented by approximately 260,000 distinct CDR3 sequences; approximately 19% of them were singletons. Roughly 23% of the sample is in the top ten clones.

In its sample, this clonotype was seen many times. What this receptor recognizes is not known. Base qualities are not provided; no much larger clone lies one nucleotide away. Ficoll-Paque density gradient centrifugation was used to isolate PBMCs. Results the study describes overall, beyond this receptor: SARS-CoV-2 specificity of the second-wave clones peaking on day 37 was not confirmed. Some responding clones were found in pre-infection memory, which suggests that pre-existing cross-reactive memory T cells took part in the SARS-CoV-2 response. Contracting CD4+ clones turned up mainly in the CM and EM memory subsets, whereas EMRA was where CD8+ clones were enriched. Balanced CD4/CD8 phenotypes were observed for clones contracting from day 15 to 85, whereas a bias towards CD4+ was observed for a second wave of clones expanding from day 15 to 37. Only a couple of mild cases were covered in the study, and larger cohorts including severe cases with pre-infection samples were considered necessary.

Material for sequencing was PBMCs or a T cell subset sorted from them (not recorded which). The sequence was obtained from a man aged 18 to 29 who had mild COVID-19 (a few samples of this study predate the infection). The sample titles of this study are shuffled in the database, so cell type and time point are left out; the donor was told from shared clones.

For the CDR3, the sequence is CASSSGGSTDTQYF. The bases are TGTGCCAGCAGTAGCGGGGGGAGCACAGATACGCAGTATTTT. The chain couples TRBV12-3 or TRBV12-4 to TRBJ2-3; 9 of the junction bases match TRBD2. Taken from cysteine to phenylalanine, the CDR3 has 14 residues. The retained sequence is limited to the CDR3, 42 bases, with the frame set at the first base. Unmatched junction bases come to 0, with V trimmed by 5 bases and J by 0 bases.